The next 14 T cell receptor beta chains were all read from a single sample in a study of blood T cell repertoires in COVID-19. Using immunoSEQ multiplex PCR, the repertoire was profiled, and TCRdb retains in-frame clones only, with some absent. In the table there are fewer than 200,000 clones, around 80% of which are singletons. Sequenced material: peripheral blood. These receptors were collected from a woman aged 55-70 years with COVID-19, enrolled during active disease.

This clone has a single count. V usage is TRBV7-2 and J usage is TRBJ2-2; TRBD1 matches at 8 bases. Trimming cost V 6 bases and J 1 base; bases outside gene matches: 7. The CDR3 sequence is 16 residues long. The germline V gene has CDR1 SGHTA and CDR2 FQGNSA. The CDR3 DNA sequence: TGTGCCAGCAGGTCTCCCGGGACAGGGAACACCGGGGAGCTGTTTTTT. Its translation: CASRSPGTGNTGELFF.

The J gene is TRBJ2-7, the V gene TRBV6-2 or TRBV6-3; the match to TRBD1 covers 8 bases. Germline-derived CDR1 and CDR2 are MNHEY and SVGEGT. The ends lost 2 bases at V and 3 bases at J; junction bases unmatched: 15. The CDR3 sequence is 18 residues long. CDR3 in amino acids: CASSYLIGQGLTLYEQYF. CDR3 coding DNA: TGTGCCAGCAGTTACCTTATCGGACAGGGACTTACACTCTACGAGCAGTACTTC.

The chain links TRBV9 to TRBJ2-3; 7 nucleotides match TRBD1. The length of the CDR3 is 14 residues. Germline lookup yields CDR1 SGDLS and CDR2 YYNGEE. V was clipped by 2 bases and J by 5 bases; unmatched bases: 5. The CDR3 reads CASSVTGTRDTQYF. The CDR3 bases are TGTGCCAGCAGCGTGACAGGGACGCGAGATACGCAGTATTTT.

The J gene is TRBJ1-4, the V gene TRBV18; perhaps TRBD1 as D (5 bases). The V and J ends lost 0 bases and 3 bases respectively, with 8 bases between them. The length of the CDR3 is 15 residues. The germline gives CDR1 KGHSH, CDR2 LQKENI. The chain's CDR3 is CASSPPQGSNEKLFF. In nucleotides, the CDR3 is TGTGCCAGCTCACCACCGCAGGGATCTAATGAAAAACTGTTTTTT.

CDR3 amino acids: CASSQDDRATEAFF. Written as DNA, the CDR3 is TGTGCCAGCAGCCAAGACGACAGGGCGACTGAAGCTTTCTTT. The chain joins TRBV3-1 (or the pseudogene TRBV3-2) to TRBJ1-1, with 7 bases that match TRBD1. CDR1 and CDR2 (germline): LGHDT, YNNKEL (reference sequence). Germline trimming cut 0 bases from V and 5 bases from J; bases unmatched to any gene: 3. This CDR3 spans 14 amino acids.

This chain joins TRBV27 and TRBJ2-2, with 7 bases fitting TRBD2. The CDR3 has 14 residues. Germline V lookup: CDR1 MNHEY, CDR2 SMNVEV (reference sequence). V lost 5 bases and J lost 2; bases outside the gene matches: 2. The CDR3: CASSRDYNTGELFF. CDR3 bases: TGTGCCAGCAGTCGGGACTATAACACCGGGGAGCTGTTTTTT.

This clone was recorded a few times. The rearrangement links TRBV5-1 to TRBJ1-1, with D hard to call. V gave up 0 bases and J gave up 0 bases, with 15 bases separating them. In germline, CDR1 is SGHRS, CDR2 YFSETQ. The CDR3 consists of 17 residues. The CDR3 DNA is TGCGCCAGCAGCTTGGAATTTCGTAGAAGCATGAACACTGAAGCTTTCTTT. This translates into CASSLEFRRSMNTEAFF.

The CDR3 nucleotides read TGTGCCAGCAGCTTATATCGAGTCCAAGAGACCCAGTACTTC. It translates to CASSLYRVQETQYF. The J gene is TRBJ2-5, the V gene TRBV11-2, with D unresolved. V was pared by 2 bases and J by 1 base, with 8 bases between. Germline V lookup: CDR1 SGHAT, CDR2 FQNNGV. The CDR3 length is 14 residues.

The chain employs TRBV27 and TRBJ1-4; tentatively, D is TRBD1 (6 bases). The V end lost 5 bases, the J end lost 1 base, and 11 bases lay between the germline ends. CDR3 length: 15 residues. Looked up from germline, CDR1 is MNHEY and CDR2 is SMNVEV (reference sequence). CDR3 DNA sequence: TGTGCCAGCAGTCTTCAACAGGGAACTAATGAAAAACTGTTTTTT. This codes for CASSLQQGTNEKLFF.

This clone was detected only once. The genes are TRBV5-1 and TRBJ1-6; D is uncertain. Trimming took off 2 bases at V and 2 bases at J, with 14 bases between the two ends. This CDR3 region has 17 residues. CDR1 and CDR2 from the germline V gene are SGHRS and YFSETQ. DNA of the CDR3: TGCGCCAGCAGCTTCGGGGAGGAGGGCCCCTATAATTCACCCCTCCACTTT. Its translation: CASSFGEEGPYNSPLHF.

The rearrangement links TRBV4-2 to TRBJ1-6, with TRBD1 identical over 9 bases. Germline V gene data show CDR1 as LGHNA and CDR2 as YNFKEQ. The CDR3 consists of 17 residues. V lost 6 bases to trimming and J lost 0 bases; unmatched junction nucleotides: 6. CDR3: CASSQDRGLSYNSPLHF. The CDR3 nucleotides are TGTGCCAGCAGTCAGGACAGGGGACTCTCCTATAATTCACCCCTCCACTTT.

The CDR3 here is CSASKSGGWATEAFF. In nucleotides, the CDR3 is TGCAGTGCTAGTAAATCGGGGGGTTGGGCCACTGAAGCTTTCTTT. The genes are TRBV20-1 and TRBJ1-1; D is perhaps TRBD1 (5 bases). CDR1 and CDR2 from the germline V gene are DFQATT and SNEGSKA (reference sequence). Trimming cost V 3 bases and J 4 bases, with 18 bases left between them. This CDR3 has 15 residues.

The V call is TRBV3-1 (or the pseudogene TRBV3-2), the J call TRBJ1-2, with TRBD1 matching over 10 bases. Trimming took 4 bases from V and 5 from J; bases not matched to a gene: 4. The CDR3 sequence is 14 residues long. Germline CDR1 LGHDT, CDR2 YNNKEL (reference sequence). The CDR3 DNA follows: TGTGCCAGCAGCCGACAGGGGGCTAGGTATGGCTACACCTTC. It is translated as CASSRQGARYGYTF.

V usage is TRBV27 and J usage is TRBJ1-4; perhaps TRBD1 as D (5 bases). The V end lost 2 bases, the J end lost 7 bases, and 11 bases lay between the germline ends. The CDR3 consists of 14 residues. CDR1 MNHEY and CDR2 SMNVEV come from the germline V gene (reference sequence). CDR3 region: CASSLGGGVEKLFF. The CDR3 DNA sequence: TGTGCCAGCAGTTTAGGGGGGGGTGTTGAAAAACTGTTTTTT.